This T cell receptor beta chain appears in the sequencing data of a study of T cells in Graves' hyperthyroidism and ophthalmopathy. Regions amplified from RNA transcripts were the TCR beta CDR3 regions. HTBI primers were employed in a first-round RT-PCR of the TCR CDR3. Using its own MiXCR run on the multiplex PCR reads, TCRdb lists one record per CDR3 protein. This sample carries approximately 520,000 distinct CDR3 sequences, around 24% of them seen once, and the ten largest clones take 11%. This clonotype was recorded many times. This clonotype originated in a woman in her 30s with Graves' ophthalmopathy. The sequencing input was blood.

CDR3 region: CASSEGTGTSNQPQHF. The CDR3 DNA reads as TGCGCCAGCAGCGAAGGGACAGGGACTAGCAATCAGCCCCAGCATTTT. This sequence joins TRBV5-1 and TRBJ1-5, with TRBD1 identical over 9 bases. The CDR3 totals 16 residues. Trimming at V came to 4 bases and at J to 0 bases, leaving 5 bases not matched to a gene. Germline assignment: CDR1 SGHRS and CDR2 YFSETQ.